This TCR beta chain was captured by sequencing in a study of T cells in narcolepsy. About the research overall: Enrolled donors included narcolepsy type 1 or type 2 patients and healthy controls.

TCRdb keeps only in-frame clones here, not all; method: immunoSEQ multiplex PCR. The table has roughly 30,000 clones, around 77% seen once. Study-wide points: In some patient and control memory CD4+ samples, autoreactive clones were absent. Comparing one patient's CSF and blood CD4+ clonotypes highlighted HCRT- and TRIB2-specific autoreactive clonotypes. Autoreactive clonotypes reportedly recurred in blood of same and different patients, not controls.

Trimming left V 4 bases short and J 0 bases short, with 13 bases between. The CDR3 runs 16 residues. Looked up from germline, CDR1 is SEHNR and CDR2 is FQNEAQ (reference sequence). In the case of this clone: Its antigen is still unknown.

The genes are TRBV7-9 and TRBJ1-5, with a weak D call TRBD1 (5 bases). The material sequenced was memory (CD45RA-) CD4+ T cells from blood. The source of this sequence is a human donor in good health. CDR3 loop: CASSSFSGGSNQPQHF. The CDR3 coding sequence is TGTGCCAGCAGCTCCTTCTCCGGGGGTAGCAATCAGCCCCAGCATTTT.